This entry lists 25 T cell receptor beta chains sequenced from one sample in a study of cytomegalovirus exposure and HLA in healthy donors. PCR involved 60 Vbeta and 13 Jbeta primers. This table comes from immunoSEQ multiplex PCR, and its TCRdb copy is limited to in-frame clones, with some not included. Among roughly 110,000 clones, under 85% were seen once, and the ten largest hold about 4.3%. The specimen was PBMCs. These TCRs come from a male donor in good health and CMV-seronegative.

The chain links TRBV6-5 to TRBJ2-7; 7 nucleotides align to TRBD2. Germline assignment: CDR1 MNHEY and CDR2 SVGAGI. The CDR3 is made up of 15 amino acids. With 4 bases clipped from V and 2 bases from J, the junction kept 8 bases outside the gene matches. CDR3 sequence reads: CASSLSGDSPYEQYF. The CDR3 DNA is TGTGCCAGCAGTTTGAGCGGGGATTCTCCCTACGAGCAGTACTTC.

The chain uses TRBV4-1 and TRBJ1-4; a possible D gene is TRBD1 (6 bases). Trimming removed 4 bases from V and 3 bases from J, with 12 bases in between. The CDR3 runs to 15 residues. Germline CDR1 MGHRA, CDR2 YSYEKL. CDR3 DNA sequence: TGCGCCAGCAGCCGAGGGGGTTTGGCTAATGAAAAACTGTTTTTT. Translation gives CASSRGGLANEKLFF.

The V call is TRBV15, the J call TRBJ1-5, with 8 bases fitting TRBD1. The CDR3 sequence is 16 residues long. V dropped 0 bases and J dropped 2; count of bases not matched to a gene: 3. Germline assignment: CDR1 LNHNV and CDR2 YYDKDF (reference sequence). CDR3 in amino acids: CATSREPTGGNQPQHF. The DNA for the CDR3 is TGTGCCACCAGCAGAGAACCGACAGGGGGCAATCAGCCCCAGCATTTT.

This clone has a single count. The chain links TRBV7-2 to TRBJ1-1, with a possible D match to TRBD1 (5 bases). This CDR3 is built from 17 residues. The ends were cut back, 5 bases at V and 0 bases at J, with 19 bases in the middle. Germline V gene sequence: CDR1 SGHTA, CDR2 FQGNSA. The CDR3 nucleotides read TGTGCCAGCAGCATAGAGACTAAGGGACTGCTGAACACTGAAGCTTTCTTT. Translation gives CASSIETKGLLNTEAFF.

This chain connects TRBV5-1 to TRBJ2-3; perhaps TRBD2 as D (5 bases). This CDR3 region has 18 residues. The V end was cut by 4 bases, the J end by 0 bases, with 21 bases between. Germline V gene sequence: CDR1 SGHRS, CDR2 YFSETQ. This CDR3 is CASSPIGSGSSSTDTQYF. The CDR3 DNA is TGCGCCAGCAGCCCGATTGGTTCGGGGTCCTCAAGCACAGATACGCAGTATTTT.

The genes are TRBV6-1 and TRBJ2-5; 7 positions match TRBD1. Losses at the gene ends were 4 bases for V and 11 bases for J; bases not matched to a gene: 7. The CDR3 runs 12 residues. Germline CDR1 and CDR2: MNHNS and SASEGT. CDR3 amino acids: CASSVDRVGQYF. CDR3 DNA: TGTGCCAGCAGTGTTGACAGGGTCGGGCAGTACTTC.

This chain joins TRBV29-1 and TRBJ2-7, with TRBD2 matching 7 bases. Germline loops: CDR1 SQVTM, CDR2 ANQGSEA. The CDR3 covers 13 residues. The V gene end was trimmed by 8 bases and the J gene end by 0 bases; junction bases not matched to a gene: 7. The CDR3 protein is CSSASGTSYEQYF. In nucleotides, the CDR3 is TGCAGCAGCGCTAGCGGTACCTCCTACGAGCAGTACTTC.

The rearrangement joins TRBV27 to TRBJ2-3; D is unresolved. V lost 10 bases to trimming and J lost 3 bases, with 17 bases between them. This CDR3 region has 14 residues. Looked up from germline, CDR1 is MNHEY and CDR2 is SMNVEV (reference sequence). DNA of the CDR3: TGTGCCATCGGAGAGTCGCGCTTAACAGATACGCAGTATTTT. Translation gives CAIGESRLTDTQYF.

The V call is TRBV11-2, the J call TRBJ2-3; D gene ambiguous. The CDR3 has 13 residues. The germline V gene has CDR1 SGHAT and CDR2 FQNNGV. The germline V and J ends were trimmed by 6 bases and 0 bases, with 7 bases remaining between them. The CDR3 DNA reads as TGTGCCAGCAGAATCGGTAGCACAGATACGCAGTATTTT. It yields the protein CASRIGSTDTQYF.

This clone was observed a few times. The rearrangement joins TRBV7-9 to TRBJ2-3; 8 bases are a match to TRBD2. The ends lost 5 bases at V and 13 bases at J; junction bases unmatched: 17. This CDR3 is 15 amino acids long. Germline V CDR1 and CDR2: SEHNR, FQNEAQ (reference sequence). CDR3 in amino acids: CASSRPGLELLTEYF. The CDR3 region has the DNA TGTGCCAGCAGCCGACCGGGACTAGAGCTCCTGACTGAGTATTTT.

The rearrangement uses TRBV6-5 and TRBJ1-4; TRBD1 is a possible D gene (5 bases). The CDR3 loop spans 13 amino acids. V was cut by 6 bases and J by 7 bases, with 12 bases left in between. Germline lookup yields CDR1 MNHEY and CDR2 SVGAGI. The CDR3 here is CASSSTVGEKLFF. The CDR3 bases are TGTGCCAGCAGCTCGACAGTCGGTGAAAAACTGTTTTTT.

The chain couples TRBV28 to TRBJ2-7; D is perhaps TRBD1 (6 bases). Trimming left V 4 bases short and J 6 bases short, with 16 bases between. The CDR3 is 14 amino acids. Germline V gene lookup returns CDR1 MDHEN and CDR2 SYDVKM. The CDR3 here is CASSSRGTSIEQYF. The CDR3 DNA reads as TGTGCCAGCAGTTCAAGAGGGACATCCATCGAGCAGTACTTC.

The rearrangement joins TRBV4-1 to TRBJ2-7; 14 bases fit TRBD2. Germline V CDR1 and CDR2: MGHRA, YSYEKL. CDR3 length: 16 residues. The junction had 1 base not matched to a gene; V was cut back by 1 base and J by 2 bases. CDR3 sequence reads: CASSQGTSGRPYEQYF. CDR3 DNA sequence: TGCGCCAGCAGCCAAGGGACTAGCGGGAGGCCCTACGAGCAGTACTTC.

J is TRBJ2-7 and V is TRBV7-7; 7 bases align to TRBD2. This CDR3 contains 15 residues. Per the germline V gene, CDR1 is SSHAT and CDR2 is FNYEAQ (reference sequence). J lost 0 bases, V lost 5 bases, and 7 bases had no gene match. As DNA, the CDR3 is TGTGCCAGCAGCCTCCTAGCGGAGAGCTCCTACGAGCAGTACTTC. Encoded protein: CASSLLAESSYEQYF.

In its sample, this clone was seen a few times. The J gene is TRBJ2-3, the V gene TRBV6-1; D is unresolved. This CDR3 region has 13 residues. Germline values: CDR1 MNHNS, CDR2 SASEGT. Trimming took off 2 bases at V and 4 bases at J, with 7 bases between the two ends. CDR3 in DNA: TGTGCCAGCAGTGAATCCCCGTCAGATACGCAGTATTTT. This gives the protein CASSESPSDTQYF.

In this sample, this clone turned up a few times. The V gene is TRBV28, the J gene TRBJ1-2; TRBD1 aligns across 7 bases. Germline trimming cut 5 bases from V and 4 bases from J; bases unmatched to any gene: 4. Germline V gives CDR1 MDHEN, CDR2 SYDVKM. The CDR3 has 13 amino acids. CDR3 region: CASSPGTVYGYTF. DNA of the CDR3: TGTGCCAGCAGTCCGGGGACAGTCTATGGCTACACCTTC.

The V and J genes are TRBV2 and TRBJ1-2; D gene unclear. Germline CDR1 reads SNHLY; CDR2 reads FYNNEI. Between the trimmed V and J ends, which lost 8 bases and 4 bases, there was a span of 11 bases. This CDR3 has 12 residues. The CDR3 DNA follows: TGTGCCAGCTCCCCACGGGGCTATGGCTACACCTTC. Translated, it gives CASSPRGYGYTF.

This clone was seen only once. This chain joins TRBV13 and TRBJ1-5; 8 nucleotides align to TRBD1. This CDR3 contains 14 residues. Germline V gene sequence: CDR1 PRHDT, CDR2 FYEKMQ (reference sequence). After removal of 5 bases from V and 8 bases from J, the junction contained 8 bases not matched to a gene. CDR3 amino acids: CASSLGQGRKPQHF. In nucleotides, the CDR3 is TGTGCCAGCAGCCTCGGACAGGGAAGAAAGCCCCAGCATTTT.

This clone was counted only a few times. V and J are TRBV11-2 and TRBJ2-3; 10 nucleotides match TRBD2. The germline V gene has CDR1 SGHAT and CDR2 FQNNGV. V was pared by 7 bases and J by 3 bases, with 4 bases of the junction left unmatched. The CDR3 loop spans 14 amino acids. DNA for the CDR3: TGTGCCAGCAACGGACTAGCGGTAACAGATACGCAGTATTTT. Its protein is CASNGLAVTDTQYF.

Here the CDR3 reads CASTLGPGTAELFF. The CDR3 DNA sequence: TGTGCCAGCACCCTAGGTCCAGGGACTGCGGAGCTGTTTTTT. The chain joins TRBV7-2 to TRBJ2-2; D is perhaps TRBD2 (6 bases). Germline V gene data show CDR1 as SGHTA and CDR2 as FQGNSA. Trimming removed 7 bases at V and 10 bases at J, with 19 bases between. CDR3 length: 14 amino acids.

V gene TRBV10-2 combines with J gene TRBJ2-7; 7 bases line up with TRBD2. V lost 2 bases and J lost 2; bases outside the gene matches: 9. Per germline, CDR1 WSHSY and CDR2 SAAADI. The CDR3 contains 16 residues. CDR3 residues: CASSELGLPSTYEQYF. CDR3 nucleotide sequence: TGCGCCAGCAGTGAGCTGGGACTACCGTCTACCTACGAGCAGTACTTC.

The rearrangement uses TRBV29-1 and TRBJ2-3; 7 bases line up with TRBD2. V lost 4 bases and J lost 0; bases outside the gene matches: 4. CDR3 length equals 14 residues. The germline V gene has CDR1 SQVTM and CDR2 ANQGSEA. This chain's CDR3 is CSVVGGGSTDTQYF. CDR3 coding DNA: TGCAGCGTTGTGGGCGGGGGTAGCACAGATACGCAGTATTTT.

This chain joins TRBV4-2 and TRBJ2-3, with D tentatively TRBD1 (6 bases). The CDR3 is 17 residues long. V was pared by 0 bases and J by 0 bases, with 13 bases between. Germline values: CDR1 LGHNA, CDR2 YNFKEQ. The CDR3 DNA follows: TGTGCCAGCAGCCAAGACGAGGTACAGGGAAGCACAGATACGCAGTATTTT. It translates to CASSQDEVQGSTDTQYF.

The V gene is TRBV6-5, the J gene TRBJ1-2; 9 bases line up with TRBD1. From germline, CDR1 is MNHEY and CDR2 SVGAGI. This CDR3 comprises 15 residues. Unmatched junction bases numbered 8, after V lost 4 bases and J lost 5 bases. In nucleotides, the CDR3 is TGTGCCAGCAGTTCTCTTTCGACAGGGGGTTATGGCTACACCTTC. Translation gives CASSSLSTGGYGYTF.

This clone was detected only a few times. The chain combines TRBV5-4 with TRBJ1-2, with 10 bases fitting TRBD1. The junction had 4 bases not matched to a gene; V was cut back by 3 bases and J by 5 bases. The CDR3 is made up of 14 amino acids. CDR1 and CDR2 from the germline V gene are SGHNT and YYREEE (reference sequence). CDR3 nucleotides: TGTGCCAGCAGCTCCGACAGGGGGCTTTATGGCTACACCTTC. Its translation: CASSSDRGLYGYTF.